This T cell receptor (beta chain) was identified during a study of somatic mutations in cytotoxic T cells in rheumatoid arthritis. Background on the study: Patient blood, approximately 31 ml in EDTA, was obtained immediately after diagnosis and prior to the start of any treatment.

Sample share makes this clone medium-sized (0.01 to 0.1%). As yet, its antigen is unknown. Study results and caveats: Nobody had found out which antigens the expanded CD8+ clones targeted. With age, CD8+ clonality increased in rheumatoid arthritis patients, whereas no such increase appeared in healthy controls. TRBV07 showed slight underrepresentation in rheumatoid arthritis patients, unadjusted for multiple comparisons.

The CDR3 consists of 14 residues. V shed 6 bases and J 4 bases; nucleotides not matched to a gene: 6. CDR1 MNHNY and CDR2 SVGAGI come from the germline V gene (reference sequence). The assay was immunoSEQ multiplex PCR, and TCRdb's table has in-frame clones only and misses some. The sample yields under 20,000 clones, roughly four fifths seen once. Input material: CD8+ T cells sorted from blood. The chain combines TRBV6-6 with TRBJ1-5; 7 bases are shared with TRBD1. This sequence was found in an adult with rheumatoid arthritis. This CDR3 is CASRTGWGNQPQHF. The CDR3, as DNA: TGTGCCAGCAGGACAGGGTGGGGGAATCAGCCCCAGCATTTT.